Below are 29 T cell receptor beta chains sequenced from a single sample in a study of cytotoxic CD8 clonotypes in ibrutinib-treated CLL. Only in-frame clones appear in the TCRdb table, and some are missing; sequencing was by immunoSEQ multiplex PCR. The sample yields about 29,000 clones, about 70% seen once. The specimen was PBMCs, collected after 36 months of ibrutinib treatment. These TCRs come from a human donor with chronic lymphocytic leukemia.

This clone was detected only once. The chain couples TRBV2 to TRBJ2-3; a weak D match, TRBD1 (6 bases). The CDR3 is 12 amino acids. V lost 5 bases to trimming and J lost 7 bases, with 10 bases between them. Germline V gene data show CDR1 as SNHLY and CDR2 as FYNNEI. The CDR3 sequence: CASSYRENTQYF. The CDR3 DNA reads as TGTGCCAGCAGTTACAGGGAAAATACGCAGTATTTT.

This rearrangement joins TRBV7-3 to TRBJ1-1, with unresolved D. Trimming stripped 1 base from V and 10 bases from J, with 13 bases between. Per the germline V gene, CDR1 is SGHTA and CDR2 is FQGTGA. The CDR3 consists of 13 residues. CDR3 loop: CASSLSIREVAFF. CDR3 bases: TGTGCCAGCAGCTTAAGTATCCGGGAGGTAGCTTTCTTT.

This clone was seen more than once but under ten times. V is TRBV9 and J is TRBJ2-2, with 10 positions matching TRBD1. This CDR3 spans 17 amino acids. Germline assignment: CDR1 SGDLS and CDR2 YYNGEE. V was pared by 3 bases and J by 4 bases, with 9 bases of the junction left unmatched. In DNA form, the CDR3 reads TGTGCCAGCAGCGGTGAGGGGGGGACAGGGGCCACCGGGGAGCTGTTTTTT. It codes for CASSGEGGTGATGELFF.

This clone was observed a few times. The chain uses TRBV19 and TRBJ2-3; 8 bases map to TRBD1. The ends lost 2 bases at V and 6 bases at J; junction bases unmatched: 4. Germline V lookup: CDR1 LNHDA, CDR2 SQIVND (reference sequence). This CDR3 spans 14 amino acids. CDR3 DNA: TGTGCCAGTAGTATAACAGGGGGACATGATACGCAGTATTTT. Its translation: CASSITGGHDTQYF. Combining the CDR3 with reference TRBV19 and TRBJ2-3 gives the whole variable domain DGGITQSPKYLFRKEGQNVTLSCEQNLNHDAMYWYRQDPGQGLRLIYYSQIVNDFQKGDIAEGYSVSREKKESFPLTVTSAQKNPTAFYLCASSITGGHDTQYFGPGTRLTVL.

This clone was counted between two and nine times. The rearrangement joins TRBV7-3 to TRBJ1-2; D might be TRBD1 (5 bases). CDR1 and CDR2 from the germline V gene are SGHTA and FQGTGA. The CDR3 has 13 amino acids. The V and J ends lost 2 bases and 4 bases respectively, with 8 bases between them. The CDR3 spells CASSLPGSYGYTF. CDR3 sequence (DNA): TGTGCCAGCAGCTTACCAGGGAGCTATGGCTACACCTTC.

This rearrangement joins TRBV4-1 to TRBJ1-5; a weak D match, TRBD1 (6 bases). Trimming removed 3 bases from V and 0 bases from J, with 9 bases in between. From germline, CDR1 is MGHRA and CDR2 YSYEKL. The CDR3 is made up of 15 amino acids. For the CDR3, the DNA is TGCGCCAGCAGCCAGACAGGCGTTAGCAATCAGCCCCAGCATTTT. Its protein is CASSQTGVSNQPQHF.

V usage is TRBV29-1 and J usage is TRBJ1-4; D remains ambiguous. The CDR3 is 13 amino acids. Germline-derived CDR1 and CDR2 are SQVTM and ANQGSEA. V was trimmed by 6 bases and J by 5 bases, leaving 13 bases between them. CDR3 region: CSVWEGFNEKLFF. CDR3 nucleotide sequence: TGCAGCGTGTGGGAAGGATTCAATGAAAAACTGTTTTTT.

The V and J genes are TRBV27 and TRBJ2-2, with 7 bases lining up with TRBD1. This CDR3 comprises 16 residues. V lost 5 bases, J lost 2 bases, and 8 bases stayed unmatched. Germline V gene lookup returns CDR1 MNHEY and CDR2 SMNVEV (reference sequence). CDR3 region: CASSGGQTINTGELFF. The DNA for the CDR3 is TGTGCCAGCAGTGGGGGACAGACTATCAACACCGGGGAGCTGTTTTTT.

This clone is a singleton in its sample. The CDR3 here is CASSETRTSGGAWTQYF. CDR3 bases: TGTGCCAGCAGTGAAACCCGGACTAGCGGGGGGGCCTGGACCCAGTACTTC. The chain links TRBV2 to TRBJ2-5; 15 bases agree with TRBD2. V trimming: 2 bases; J trimming: 7 bases; junction bases outside the gene matches: 8. This CDR3 has 17 residues. Germline assignment: CDR1 SNHLY and CDR2 FYNNEI.

This clone was found a few times. The J gene is TRBJ1-4, the V gene TRBV7-2, with D unresolved. Germline V CDR1 and CDR2: SGHTA, FQGNSA. This CDR3 contains 14 residues. Trimming took 4 bases from V and 8 from J, leaving 14 bases between them. CDR3 protein: CASSYEPGIEKLFF. The CDR3, as DNA: TGTGCCAGCAGCTATGAACCAGGCATCGAAAAACTGTTTTTT. Variable domain in full (rest from reference TRBV7-2 and TRBJ1-4): GAGVSQSPSNKVTEKGKDVELRCDPISGHTALYWYRQSLGQGLEFLIYFQGNSAPDKSGLPSDRFSAERTGGSVSTLTIQRTQQEDSAVYLCASSYEPGIEKLFFGSGTQLSVL.

This clone was seen a few times. J is TRBJ2-7 and V is TRBV15; D is unclear. The CDR3 is made up of 14 amino acids. Germline V gives CDR1 LNHNV, CDR2 YYDKDF (reference sequence). Trimming removed 0 bases at V and 3 bases at J, with 9 bases between. DNA of the CDR3: TGTGCCACCAGCAGAGATGATTTCTACTACGAGCAGTACTTC. It is translated as CATSRDDFYYEQYF.

The rearrangement links TRBV13 to TRBJ2-1, with D perhaps matching TRBD2 (5 bases). V lost 4 bases and J 3 bases, leaving 7 bases between the germline ends. The CDR3 loop spans 13 amino acids. Germline V gene sequence: CDR1 PRHDT, CDR2 FYEKMQ (reference sequence). CDR3 region: CASSSRDYNEQFF. The CDR3 coding sequence is TGTGCCAGCAGCTCCCGGGACTACAATGAGCAGTTCTTC.

This clone has a single count. This rearrangement joins TRBV19 to TRBJ1-1, with 7 positions matching TRBD1. Trimming took 4 bases from V and 0 from J; bases not matched to a gene: 5. Germline V lookup: CDR1 LNHDA, CDR2 SQIVND (reference sequence). The CDR3 sequence is 15 residues long. The CDR3 coding sequence is TGTGCCAGTAGTACTAGGACAGGTTTGAACACTGAAGCTTTCTTT. This gives the protein CASSTRTGLNTEAFF. The entire variable domain, with the rest obtained from reference TRBV19 and TRBJ1-1, is as follows: DGGITQSPKYLFRKEGQNVTLSCEQNLNHDAMYWYRQDPGQGLRLIYYSQIVNDFQKGDIAEGYSVSREKKESFPLTVTSAQKNPTAFYLCASSTRTGLNTEAFFGQGTRLTVV.

Only one count was recorded for this clone. The chain combines TRBV5-4 with TRBJ1-2; weak D call: TRBD1 (6 bases). CDR1 is SGHNT, CDR2 YYREEE, per germline (reference sequence). V was cut by 4 bases and J by 2 bases, with 21 bases left in between. The CDR3 has 17 amino acids. The CDR3 reads CASSLEGWGPTNYGYTF. CDR3 bases: TGTGCCAGCAGCCTGGAGGGGTGGGGGCCTACAAACTATGGCTACACCTTC. Based on the CDR3 plus reference TRBV5-4 and TRBJ1-2, the full variable domain is ETGVTQSPTHLIKTRGQQVTLRCSSQSGHNTVSWYQQALGQGPQFIFQYYREEENGRGNFPPRFSGLQFPNYSSELNVNALELDDSALYLCASSLEGWGPTNYGYTFGSGTRLTVV.

The chain joins TRBV7-9 to TRBJ1-4, with a possible D match to TRBD1 (5 bases). Germline values: CDR1 SEHNR, CDR2 FQNEAQ (reference sequence). The ends were cut back, 5 bases at V and 6 bases at J, with 13 bases in the middle. The CDR3 extends over 14 amino acids. This chain's CDR3 is CASSPQGSHEKLFF. The CDR3, as DNA: TGTGCCAGCAGCCCCCAGGGTAGTCATGAAAAACTGTTTTTT.

J is TRBJ1-6 and V is TRBV28; tentative D call: TRBD1 (5 bases). The CDR3 totals 12 residues. Trimming pared 9 bases from V and 9 bases from J, leaving 12 bases between. Looked up from germline, CDR1 is MDHEN and CDR2 is SYDVKM. CDR3: CASRDPTSPLHF. In nucleotides, the CDR3 is TGTGCCAGTCGGGACCCTACTTCACCCCTCCACTTT.

V gene TRBV7-3 combines with J gene TRBJ2-3, with D perhaps given as TRBD1 or TRBD2 (7 bases each). Trimming cost V 5 bases and J 2 bases, with 14 bases left between them. The CDR3 has 15 residues. Germline CDR1 SGHTA, CDR2 FQGTGA. CDR3 residues: CASSPQGGVTDTQYF. The CDR3 DNA is TGTGCCAGCAGCCCTCAGGGGGGGGTCACAGATACGCAGTATTTT.

In this sample, this clone turned up many times. The rearrangement uses TRBV11-2 and TRBJ1-1; D is perhaps TRBD1 (6 bases). This CDR3 has 16 residues. CDR1 SGHAT and CDR2 FQNNGV come from the germline V gene. Trimming took off 3 bases at V and 3 bases at J, with 17 bases between the two ends. The CDR3 loop is CASSFRQAFRDTEAFF. For the CDR3, the DNA is TGTGCCAGCAGCTTCCGACAGGCCTTTCGGGACACTGAAGCTTTCTTT.

The chain is built from TRBV4-1 and TRBJ1-2, with unresolved D. Per the germline V gene, CDR1 is MGHRA and CDR2 is YSYEKL. The CDR3 runs 13 residues. The V end was cut by 1 base, the J end by 7 bases, with 10 bases between. The CDR3 sequence: CASSQGSVTGYTF. CDR3 DNA: TGCGCCAGCAGCCAAGGGTCCGTGACTGGCTACACCTTC.

The rearrangement links TRBV30 to TRBJ2-7; 10 positions agree with TRBD2. Looked up from germline, CDR1 is GTSNPN and CDR2 is SVGIG (reference sequence). The CDR3 is 15 residues long. Trimming took 0 bases from V and 5 from J; bases not matched to a gene: 7. The DNA of the CDR3 is TGTGCCTGGAGTGTACTTAGCGGGGGGCTCCACGAGCAGTACTTC. Translated, it gives CAWSVLSGGLHEQYF.

The rearrangement uses TRBV6-5 and TRBJ1-2; D not resolved. Germline V lookup: CDR1 MNHEY, CDR2 SVGAGI. Trimming took off 5 bases at V and 1 base at J, with 8 bases between the two ends. The CDR3 runs 13 residues. The CDR3 region has the DNA TGTGCCAGCAGTCCCACAATTAACTATGGCTACACCTTC. Residues: CASSPTINYGYTF.

The chain recombines TRBV7-2 with TRBJ1-2; 7 bases fit TRBD1. Per germline, CDR1 SGHTA and CDR2 FQGNSA. This CDR3 is 15 amino acids long. The J segment lost 7 bases and the V segment lost 4 bases, leaving 12 bases of the junction unmatched. The CDR3 bases are TGTGCCAGCAGCTCTCTCTCTCAGGGGGTTGGTGGCTACACCTTC. Translation: CASSSLSQGVGGYTF.

The chain links TRBV5-4 to TRBJ2-5, with D possibly called TRBD1 or TRBD2 (6 bases each). Trimming took off 0 bases at V and 2 bases at J, with 11 bases between the two ends. The length of the CDR3 is 15 residues. Germline CDR1 reads SGHNT; CDR2 reads YYREEE (reference sequence). The CDR3 sequence is CASSLGGAQQETQYF. Written as DNA, the CDR3 is TGTGCCAGCAGCTTGGGGGGGGCCCAACAAGAGACCCAGTACTTC.

The rearrangement joins TRBV5-1 to TRBJ1-5, with D perhaps TRBD1 (5 bases). V was clipped by 5 bases and J by 3 bases, with 15 bases between them. Per the germline V gene, CDR1 is SGHRS and CDR2 is YFSETQ. The CDR3 length is 15 residues. CDR3 bases: TGCGCCAGCAGACAAGATCGGGACCTCAATCAGCCCCAGCATTTT. It specifies CASRQDRDLNQPQHF.

The chain uses TRBV5-1 and TRBJ1-1; 9 bases line up with TRBD1. The V and J ends lost 4 bases and 6 bases, in that order; junction bases with no gene match: 10. The germline gives CDR1 SGHRS, CDR2 YFSETQ. The length of the CDR3 is 15 residues. In DNA, the CDR3 is TGCGCCAGCAGCACTAGTGGCGGGACAGGGTCTGAAGCTTTCTTT. Translating gives CASSTSGGTGSEAFF.

The V gene is TRBV9, the J gene TRBJ1-2; 8 positions match TRBD1. V dropped 0 bases and J dropped 4; count of bases not matched to a gene: 8. Germline V gene sequence: CDR1 SGDLS, CDR2 YYNGEE. This CDR3 has 16 amino acids. DNA of the CDR3: TGTGCCAGCAGCGTAGGAGGACAGGGTAACCTCTATGGCTACACCTTC. Amino acids: CASSVGGQGNLYGYTF.

V is TRBV18 and J is TRBJ1-2, with no clear D. The CDR3 is made up of 15 amino acids. V was pared by 6 bases and J by 1 base, with 15 bases between. CDR1 is KGHSH and CDR2 is LQKENI in the germline V gene. As DNA, the CDR3 is TGTGCCAGCTCCCCCCAGGAAGGGCTTAACTATGGCTACACCTTC. This translates into CASSPQEGLNYGYTF. The whole variable domain, remainder taken from reference TRBV18 and TRBJ1-2, is NAGVMQNPRHLVRRRGQEARLRCSPMKGHSHVYWYRQLPEEGLKFMVYLQKENIIDESGMPKERFSAEFPKEGPSILRIQQVVRGDSAAYFCASSPQEGLNYGYTFGSGTRLTVV.

V is TRBV29-1 and J is TRBJ1-6; 9 nucleotides agree with TRBD1. Germline CDR1 and CDR2: SQVTM and ANQGSEA. This CDR3 contains 16 residues. V dropped 5 bases and J dropped 5; count of bases not matched to a gene: 10. The CDR3 protein is CSVPGPDRGDNSPLHF. Here the CDR3 DNA reads TGCAGCGTTCCAGGTCCCGACAGGGGGGATAATTCACCCCTCCACTTT.

The chain links TRBV29-1 to TRBJ1-1; D might be TRBD1 (5 bases). Deletions cut 1 base from V and 2 bases from J, with 8 bases between. CDR3 length equals 13 residues. Per the germline V gene, CDR1 is SQVTM and CDR2 is ANQGSEA. CDR3 sequence reads: CSVEGQGNTEAFF. The CDR3 DNA sequence: TGCAGCGTTGAAGGCCAGGGCAACACTGAAGCTTTCTTT.